This record concerns one T cell receptor (beta chain) sequence. This sample is drawn from a study of T cell responses to AZD1222 COVID-19 vaccine. Clones were read by immunoSEQ multiplex PCR, and TCRdb kept only the in-frame ones, dropping some. The profile covers about 100,000 clones, with around 86% appearing a single time and approximately 5.1% taken by the ten largest. The CDR3 has 19 amino acids. The specimen comprised peripheral blood, sampled on day 0 of AZD1222 vaccination. The chain has TRBV21-1 and TRBJ2-1; the D call TRBD2 from the table was never checked on the DNA. TRBV21-1 counts as a pseudogene. This clonotype was sampled from an adult in good health. For the CDR3, the DNA is TGTGCCAGCAGCAAGATTGGGGAGTTTCGAGTAGTGAACAACAATGAGCAGTTCTTC. Translated, it gives CASSKIGEFRVVNNNEQFF.